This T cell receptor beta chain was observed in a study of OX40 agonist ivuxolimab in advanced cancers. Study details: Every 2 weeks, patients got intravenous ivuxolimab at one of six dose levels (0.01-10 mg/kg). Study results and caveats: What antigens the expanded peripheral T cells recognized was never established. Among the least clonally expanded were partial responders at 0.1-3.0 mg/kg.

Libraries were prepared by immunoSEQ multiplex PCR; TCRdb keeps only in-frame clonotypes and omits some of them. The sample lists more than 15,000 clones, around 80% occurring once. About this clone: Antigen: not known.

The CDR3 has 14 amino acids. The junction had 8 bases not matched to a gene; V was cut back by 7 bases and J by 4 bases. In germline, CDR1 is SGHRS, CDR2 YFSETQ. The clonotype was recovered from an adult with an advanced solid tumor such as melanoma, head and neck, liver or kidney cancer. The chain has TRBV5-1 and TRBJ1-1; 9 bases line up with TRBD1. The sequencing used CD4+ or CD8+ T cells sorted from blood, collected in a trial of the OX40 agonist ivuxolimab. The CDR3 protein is CASGPGTGSTEAFF. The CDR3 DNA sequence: TGCGCCAGCGGTCCCGGGACAGGGTCCACTGAAGCTTTCTTT.